This passage covers 3 T cell receptor beta chains from one sample sequenced in a study of blood T cell repertoires in COVID-19. Libraries were prepared by immunoSEQ multiplex PCR; TCRdb keeps only in-frame clonotypes and omits some of them. In the table there are roughly 34,000 clones, 75% to 90% of which are singletons. Sequencing was done on a sample of peripheral blood. The receptors come from a woman in her 70s with acute or convalescent COVID-19.

This clone occurred once. Other DNA sequences in the same sample also yield this CDR3. The J gene is TRBJ1-2, the V gene TRBV6-5; D is ambiguous. This CDR3 spans 12 amino acids. Trimming left V 2 bases short and J 6 bases short, with 7 bases between. Germline values: CDR1 MNHEY, CDR2 SVGAGI. This chain's CDR3 is CASSYREDGYTF. The DNA of the CDR3 is TGTGCCAGCAGTTACAGGGAGGATGGCTACACCTTC.

The chain carries TRBV19 and TRBJ2-3; TRBD2 matches 7 bases. Unmatched junction bases numbered 15, after V lost 5 bases and J lost 4 bases. This CDR3 has 17 residues. In germline, CDR1 is LNHDA, CDR2 SQIVND (reference sequence). The CDR3 DNA sequence: TGTGCCAGTAGTCAGACTAGCTCTAACCCGTTGGCAGATACGCAGTATTTT. The encoded protein is CASSQTSSNPLADTQYF. Using reference TRBV19 and TRBJ2-3 for the parts outside the CDR3, the full variable domain is DGGITQSPKYLFRKEGQNVTLSCEQNLNHDAMYWYRQDPGQGLRLIYYSQIVNDFQKGDIAEGYSVSREKKESFPLTVTSAQKNPTAFYLCASSQTSSNPLADTQYFGPGTRLTVL.

The V call is TRBV2, the J call TRBJ2-1, with 9 bases fitting TRBD2. There are 14 residues in the CDR3. Germline CDR1 SNHLY, CDR2 FYNNEI. V lost 8 bases and J lost 5; bases outside the gene matches: 7. This CDR3 is CASLSGRGDNEQFF. The CDR3 bases are TGTGCCAGCCTTAGCGGGAGAGGCGACAATGAGCAGTTCTTC.